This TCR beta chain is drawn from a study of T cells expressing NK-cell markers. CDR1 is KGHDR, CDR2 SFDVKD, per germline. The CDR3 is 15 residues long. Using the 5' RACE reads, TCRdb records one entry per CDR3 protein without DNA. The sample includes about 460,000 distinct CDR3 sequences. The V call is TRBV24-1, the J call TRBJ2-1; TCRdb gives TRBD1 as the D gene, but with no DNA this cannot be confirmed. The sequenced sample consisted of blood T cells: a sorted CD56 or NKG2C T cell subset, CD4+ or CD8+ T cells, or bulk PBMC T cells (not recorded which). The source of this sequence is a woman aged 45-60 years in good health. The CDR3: CATSDLGDRENEQFF.